Listed here are 3 T cell receptor beta chains from one sample, sequenced in a study of cytomegalovirus exposure and HLA in healthy donors. A multiplex PCR was run with 60 Vbeta primers and 13 Jbeta primers. Data came from immunoSEQ multiplex PCR; TCRdb stores just in-frame clones and leaves some out. The sample lists 150,000 to 200,000 clones; approximately 70% were seen once. Material: PBMCs. The receptor source for this set is a man aged 40-50 years in good health and CMV-seropositive.

This sequence joins TRBV6-4 and TRBJ2-7, with D possibly being TRBD1 (6 bases). CDR3 length: 14 residues. The germline CDR1 and CDR2 sequences are MRHNA and SNTAGT. V was pared by 6 bases and J by 0 bases, with 12 bases between. The CDR3 protein is CASSTRQVSYEQYF. In DNA, the CDR3 is TGTGCCAGCAGCACCAGACAGGTCTCCTACGAGCAGTACTTC.

The chain employs TRBV5-1 and TRBJ2-5, with TRBD1 matching over 8 bases. Germline V gene data show CDR1 as SGHRS and CDR2 as YFSETQ. V dropped 0 bases and J dropped 1; count of bases not matched to a gene: 5. CDR3 length equals 16 residues. CDR3 loop: CASSLAGTGPQETQYF. The CDR3 DNA is TGCGCCAGCAGCTTGGCTGGGACAGGCCCCCAAGAGACCCAGTACTTC.

The rearrangement uses TRBV6-1 and TRBJ1-3, with D possibly TRBD1 on 5 matching bases. Germline lookup yields CDR1 MNHNS and CDR2 SASEGT. V lost 3 bases to trimming and J lost 11 bases, with 11 bases between them. The CDR3 extends over 12 amino acids. CDR3 sequence (DNA): TGTGCCAGCAGTGAGGGTCGCAGGGCCATATATTTT. Its translation: CASSEGRRAIYF.